This T cell receptor beta chain was sequenced for a study of T cells in Graves' hyperthyroidism and ophthalmopathy. This clonotype was picked up many times. Its antigen remains unknown. Study results and caveats: A 13 V-J model separated ophthalmopathy from stable hyperthyroidism. Blood samples included most of the expanded thyroid clonotypes exceeding 0.001.

TCR beta CDR3 regions were amplified from RNA. HTBI primers were used for first-round RT-PCR of the TCR CDR3. TCRdb reprocessed the multiplex PCR reads with MiXCR, giving one entry per CDR3 protein. The sample includes around 400,000 distinct CDR3 sequences, roughly 15% of them seen just once. The receptor was derived from a woman aged 60-75 years with Graves' ophthalmopathy. Input material: blood.

The CDR3 sequence: CASSLGGAGGNNEQFF. The CDR3 DNA reads TGTGCCAGCAGCTTAGGGGGAGCGGGAGGAAACAATGAGCAGTTCTTC. The V and J genes are TRBV7-2 and TRBJ2-1; 9 bases are a match to TRBD2. The CDR3 extends over 16 amino acids. Trimming cost V 1 base and J 5 bases; bases outside gene matches: 6. Germline V lookup: CDR1 SGHTA, CDR2 FQGNSA.